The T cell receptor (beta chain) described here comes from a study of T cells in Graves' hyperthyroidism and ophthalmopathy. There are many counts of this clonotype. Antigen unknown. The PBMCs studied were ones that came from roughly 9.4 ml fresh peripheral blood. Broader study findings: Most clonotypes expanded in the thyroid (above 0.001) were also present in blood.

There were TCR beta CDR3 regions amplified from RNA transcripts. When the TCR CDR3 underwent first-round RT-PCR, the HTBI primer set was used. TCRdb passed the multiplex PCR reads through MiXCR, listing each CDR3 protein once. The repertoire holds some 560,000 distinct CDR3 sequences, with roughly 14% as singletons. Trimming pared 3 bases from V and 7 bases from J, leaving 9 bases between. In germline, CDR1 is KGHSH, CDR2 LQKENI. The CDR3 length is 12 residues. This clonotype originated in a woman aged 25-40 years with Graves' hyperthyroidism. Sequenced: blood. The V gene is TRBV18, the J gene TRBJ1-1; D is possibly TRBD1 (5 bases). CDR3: CASSPSDSEAFF. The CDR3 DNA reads TGTGCCAGCTCACCGTCCGACAGTGAAGCTTTCTTT.